Listed here are 5 T cell receptor beta chains from one sample, sequenced in a study of identifying expanded T cells in peripheral blood. The table came from immunoSEQ multiplex PCR; TCRdb's copy has only in-frame clones and leaves some out. The sample has under 120,000 clones, about 89% seen once; the top ten hold about 16%. Input material: blood. These receptors were collected from a person aged 18 to 70 in good health.

V and J are TRBV10-1 and TRBJ1-1; D remains ambiguous. V lost 8 bases, J lost 0 bases, and 10 bases lay in between. This CDR3 is built from 13 residues. Germline-derived CDR1 and CDR2 are WNHNN and SYGVQD (reference sequence). In DNA form, the CDR3 reads TGCGCCAGCGCTGCCGATTTGAACACTGAAGCTTTCTTT. It specifies CASAADLNTEAFF.

A word on this clone: Other DNA sequences within the sample encode an identical CDR3. The rearrangement links TRBV18 to TRBJ2-1; no clear D. CDR1 is KGHSH, CDR2 LQKENI, per germline. V was pared by 2 bases and J by 6 bases, with 8 bases between. There are 13 residues in the CDR3. The chain's CDR3 is CASSPTKGNEQFF. DNA for the CDR3: TGTGCCAGCTCACCAACGAAGGGCAATGAGCAGTTCTTC.

The genes are TRBV16 and TRBJ2-7, with TRBD1 identical over 9 bases. Germline V gene sequence: CDR1 KGHSY, CDR2 FQNENV. The junction had 6 bases not matched to a gene; V was cut back by 2 bases and J by 7 bases. This CDR3 comprises 14 residues. Written as DNA, the CDR3 is TGTGCCAGCAGCCAAAGGACAGGGGTACGGGAGCAGTACTTC. Its protein product is CASSQRTGVREQYF.

J is TRBJ1-1 and V is TRBV11-3; weak D call: TRBD1 (5 bases). The CDR3 contains 13 residues. The V end was cut by 4 bases, the J end by 6 bases, with 12 bases between. Germline V lookup: CDR1 SGHNT, CDR2 YENEEA. The CDR3 nucleotides are TGTGCCAGCAGCTCCCTGTGGGGGGCTGAAGCTTTCTTT. This codes for CASSSLWGAEAFF.

J is TRBJ1-2 and V is TRBV12-5; D possibly corresponds to TRBD1 (5 bases). CDR1 and CDR2 from the germline V gene are LGHNT and FRNRAP. The CDR3 has 17 amino acids. Trimming removed 0 bases at V and 5 bases at J, with 19 bases between. The CDR3 region is CASGLVLGRAGDYGYTF. The CDR3, as DNA: TGTGCTAGTGGTTTGGTATTGGGCAGGGCTGGGGATTATGGCTACACCTTC.